These T cell receptor beta chains were read from a single sample in a study of blood T cell repertoires in COVID-19. Using immunoSEQ multiplex PCR, the repertoire was profiled, and TCRdb retains in-frame clones only, with some absent. The sample has about 250,000 clones, about 80% seen once. The specimen sequenced was peripheral blood. Receptor source: a person between 70 and 80 years old with COVID-19, enrolled during active disease. Each CDR3 is given with its conserved first and last residue. Each record gives: J gene, D gene, V gene, clone size, CDR3 protein, CDR3 DNA. D genes are given only for firm matches. The size field is filled for only some rows; it gives once, few, many or a size class.

J gene: TRBJ2-2
D gene: .
V gene: TRBV15
clone size: once
CDR3 protein: CATSRDQAHTGELFF
CDR3 DNA: TGTGCCACCAGCAGAGATCAGGCGCACACCGGGGAGCTGTTTTTT

J gene: TRBJ1-4
D gene: TRBD1
V gene: TRBV11-1
clone size: .
CDR3 protein: CASSARTGDEKLFF
CDR3 DNA: TGTGCCAGCAGTGCGAGGACAGGGGATGAAAAACTGTTTTTT

J gene: TRBJ1-4
D gene: .
V gene: TRBV28
clone size: .
CDR3 protein: CASSSGEPNEKLFF
CDR3 DNA: TGTGCCAGCAGTTCGGGGGAACCTAATGAAAAACTGTTTTTT

J gene: TRBJ1-5
D gene: .
V gene: TRBV28
clone size: .
CDR3 protein: CASSLLKEYSNQPQHF
CDR3 DNA: TGTGCCAGCAGTTTACTAAAAGAATATAGCAATCAGCCCCAGCATTTT

J gene: TRBJ2-7
D gene: TRBD1
V gene: TRBV28
clone size: .
CDR3 protein: CASSFVGFSGQGDEQYF
CDR3 DNA: TGTGCCAGCAGTTTCGTGGGGTTTTCGGGACAGGGGGACGAGCAGTACTTC

J gene: TRBJ2-1
D gene: .
V gene: TRBV9
clone size: .
CDR3 protein: CASSPRDIYNEQFF
CDR3 DNA: TGTGCCAGCAGCCCCCGGGACATCTACAATGAGCAGTTCTTC

J gene: TRBJ2-1
D gene: TRBD1
V gene: TRBV6-5
clone size: .
CDR3 protein: CASSYMGDRAHNEQFF
CDR3 DNA: TGTGCCAGCAGTTACATGGGGGACAGGGCCCACAATGAGCAGTTCTTC

J gene: TRBJ2-2
D gene: .
V gene: TRBV3-1/TRBV3-2
clone size: .
CDR3 protein: CASTHGGTHGELFF
CDR3 DNA: TGTGCCAGCACCCACGGCGGGACTCACGGGGAGCTGTTTTTT

J gene: TRBJ1-5
D gene: .
V gene: TRBV6-1
clone size: .
CDR3 protein: CASSEVRQGQPQHF
CDR3 DNA: TGTGCCAGCAGTGAAGTAAGGCAGGGTCAGCCCCAGCATTTT

J gene: TRBJ1-5
D gene: .
V gene: TRBV3-1/TRBV3-2
clone size: .
CDR3 protein: CASSQRSGGSNQPQHF
CDR3 DNA: TGTGCCAGCAGCCAAAGATCGGGGGGCAGCAATCAGCCCCAGCATTTT